This entry describes one TCR beta chain. These data belong to a study of control samples from healthy donors and cancer patients. Repertoires were generated with immunoSEQ multiplex PCR, while TCRdb's copy carries only in-frame clones and drops some. The table lists about 180,000 clones, more than 90% of them singletons, with approximately 2% in the top ten. This receptor was identified in a woman between 40 and 50 years old in good health. The sample consisted of blood.

As DNA, the CDR3 is TGTGCCAGCAGTTTGATGGGACAGGGGATAGATCAGCCCCAGCATTTT. As protein: CASSLMGQGIDQPQHF. This chain uses TRBV27 with TRBJ1-5; TRBD1 matches 10 bases. The V segment lost 3 bases and the J segment 5 bases; nucleotides outside the gene matches: 7. Germline V lookup: CDR1 MNHEY, CDR2 SMNVEV (reference sequence). The CDR3 consists of 16 residues.